A single sample is the source of the 25 T cell receptor beta chains below, sequenced in a study of chemoradiotherapy in HPV16-positive cancers (dated by TCRdb to the early 2020s). To prepare the library, the immunoSEQ multiplex PCR assay was applied. Entries here come from immuneACCESS through TCRdb and include only in-frame sequences with V and J called. Some clones fail to appear in such tables; in the studies checked, an unresolved V gene covers under half of the shortfall, and the cause of the remainder is unknown. Recorded for this sample are 20,000 to 25,000 clones; roughly 87% of them occurred a single time. The top ten constitute more than 3.5% of the sample. Sequencing was performed on blood, taken from a patient who underwent chemoradiotherapy. These receptors were collected from a human donor with HPV-associated anogenital cancer.

The V gene is TRBV18, the J gene TRBJ1-3, with D possibly TRBD1 on 6 matching bases. The CDR3 is 16 amino acids. Trimming cost V 1 base and J 0 bases, with 10 bases left between them. Germline-derived CDR1 and CDR2 are KGHSH and LQKENI. The CDR3 here is CASSPQGGASGNTIYF. The CDR3 DNA is TGTGCCAGCTCACCACAGGGGGGAGCCTCTGGAAACACCATATATTTT.

The chain uses TRBV7-2 and TRBJ1-1, with D hard to call. The V and J ends lost 4 bases and 4 bases respectively, with 19 bases between them. The germline gives CDR1 SGHTA, CDR2 FQGNSA. The CDR3 loop spans 16 amino acids. CDR3 in amino acids: CASSSMPPHSVTEAFF. The DNA of the CDR3 is TGTGCCAGCAGCTCCATGCCCCCACACTCGGTCACTGAAGCTTTCTTT.

The chain has TRBV5-1 and TRBJ1-4; possible D gene TRBD1, 5 bases. The CDR3 sequence is 14 residues long. V dropped 4 bases and J dropped 10 bases, with 17 bases sitting between them. CDR1 and CDR2 from the germline V gene are SGHRS and YFSETQ. CDR3 nucleotides: TGCGCCAGCAGCGAGGGGACCCCTTTTGGAAAACTGTTTTTT. This gives the protein CASSEGTPFGKLFF.

The chain combines TRBV7-6 with TRBJ1-3, with D tentatively TRBD1 (6 bases). The V gene lost 4 bases and the J gene lost 0 bases, with 22 bases spanning the gap. This CDR3 has 19 amino acids. Germline lookup yields CDR1 SGHVS and CDR2 FNYEAQ. The CDR3 loop reads CASSSSPGGDTNSGNTIYF. The CDR3, as DNA: TGTGCCAGCAGCTCCTCCCCCGGGGGGGACACAAACTCTGGAAACACCATATATTTT.

The chain links TRBV23-1 to TRBJ2-7; 10 nucleotides match TRBD1. TRBV23-1 is treated as an ORF (open reading frame) with a function not yet certain. The CDR3 has 16 amino acids. J was trimmed by 7 bases and V by 3 bases; bases with no gene match: 12. The CDR3 loop is CASSHQSRTGGCEQYF. DNA of the CDR3: TGCGCCAGCAGTCATCAGTCGCGGACAGGGGGTTGTGAGCAGTACTTC.

The V and J genes are TRBV7-8 and TRBJ2-5, with D hard to call. The germline V gene has CDR1 SGHVS and CDR2 FQNEAQ. The CDR3 contains 12 residues. V was trimmed by 3 bases and J by 4 bases, leaving 6 bases between them. The CDR3 here is CASSFLVETQYF. In nucleotides, the CDR3 is TGTGCCAGCAGCTTTTTGGTAGAGACCCAGTACTTC.

Written as DNA, the CDR3 is TGTGCCAGCAGTCCCACAGGGAGCTCCTACAATGAGCAGTTCTTC. Residues: CASSPTGSSYNEQFF. This chain joins TRBV6-5 and TRBJ2-1, with D possibly being TRBD1 (6 bases). The V end was cut by 5 bases, the J end by 0 bases, with 11 bases between. This CDR3 is built from 15 residues. CDR1 and CDR2 (germline): MNHEY, SVGAGI.

The V gene is TRBV5-1, the J gene TRBJ1-1; tentatively, D is TRBD1 (5 bases). The CDR3 length is 13 residues. Germline V gene data show CDR1 as SGHRS and CDR2 as YFSETQ. Trimming took off 2 bases at V and 0 bases at J, with 5 bases between the two ends. The CDR3 nucleotides read TGCGCCAGCAGCTTCAGGGTGAACACTGAAGCTTTCTTT. It yields the protein CASSFRVNTEAFF.

The chain recombines TRBV5-4 with TRBJ1-6, with D perhaps TRBD1 (5 bases). Trimming stripped 1 base from V and 7 bases from J, with 15 bases between. Germline CDR1 SGHNT, CDR2 YYREEE (reference sequence). This CDR3 is 16 amino acids long. CDR3: CASSLYDFPGNSPLHF. CDR3 bases: TGTGCCAGCAGCTTGTACGATTTCCCAGGGAATTCACCCCTCCACTTT.

The chain joins TRBV30 to TRBJ2-2, with a weak D call TRBD1 (6 bases). With 6 bases removed from V and 4 bases from J, the gap between germline ends came to 12 bases. The CDR3 loop spans 13 amino acids. Germline CDR1 GTSNPN, CDR2 SVGIG (reference sequence). The CDR3 DNA sequence: TGTGCCTGTCCGGGACAACTCACCGGGGAGCTGTTTTTT. Translating gives CACPGQLTGELFF.

The chain uses TRBV5-1 and TRBJ1-4; 7 nucleotides agree with TRBD1. The CDR3 has 15 amino acids. Germline assignment: CDR1 SGHRS and CDR2 YFSETQ. V lost 5 bases to trimming and J lost 9 bases; unmatched junction nucleotides: 13. CDR3 sequence reads: CASSPLTGTDKKLFF. The CDR3 region has the DNA TGCGCCAGCAGTCCACTCACGGGGACAGACAAAAAACTGTTTTTT.

The chain joins TRBV5-1 to TRBJ2-7, with 10 nucleotides matching TRBD1. Germline CDR1 and CDR2: SGHRS and YFSETQ. Germline trimming cut 3 bases from V and 2 bases from J; bases unmatched to any gene: 5. The CDR3 consists of 15 residues. Written as DNA, the CDR3 is TGCGCCAGCAGCTCGGGACAGGGGTTGACCTACGAGCAGTACTTC. Its protein product is CASSSGQGLTYEQYF.

The chain recombines TRBV20-1 with TRBJ1-6; 8 nucleotides match TRBD1. CDR3 length equals 11 residues. The V and J ends lost 5 bases and 15 bases, in that order; junction bases with no gene match: 6. CDR1 is DFQATT, CDR2 SNEGSKA, per germline (reference sequence). DNA of the CDR3: TGCAGTGCTTTACAGGGGGACCACCTCCACTTT. This translates into CSALQGDHLHF.

This clone was seen only once. V and J are TRBV30 and TRBJ1-1, with D possibly being TRBD1 (5 bases). The CDR3 consists of 13 residues. Deletions cut 0 bases from V and 12 bases from J, with 17 bases between. The germline V gene has CDR1 GTSNPN and CDR2 SVGIG (reference sequence). The CDR3, as DNA: TGTGCCTGGAGTGTGGGAGGGATAGGGACTTCTTTCTTT. It codes for CAWSVGGIGTSFF.

This clone came up a few times. J is TRBJ2-5 and V is TRBV7-2, with 7 bases lining up with TRBD2. J gave up 2 bases and V 2 bases, and 14 bases lay outside the gene matches. Germline CDR1 is SGHTA and CDR2 is FQGNSA. The length of the CDR3 is 18 residues. The CDR3 region is CASSLQRGMGLSQETQYF. In nucleotides, the CDR3 is TGTGCCAGCAGCTTACAAAGGGGAATGGGACTATCTCAAGAGACCCAGTACTTC.

This chain connects TRBV9 to TRBJ1-2; 7 nucleotides line up with TRBD1. Germline CDR1 and CDR2: SGDLS and YYNGEE. The CDR3 is made up of 13 amino acids. V shed 3 bases, J shed 5 bases, and the junction held 4 bases outside the gene matches. In DNA form, the CDR3 reads TGTGCCAGCAGCGGACCAGGGGGGTATGGCTACACCTTC. This gives the protein CASSGPGGYGYTF.

This clone was observed a single time. The chain recombines TRBV10-3 with TRBJ1-6; weak D call: TRBD1 (5 bases). V dropped 0 bases and J dropped 10 bases, with 16 bases sitting between them. The germline V gene encodes CDR1 ENHRY and CDR2 SYGVKD. The CDR3 has 16 residues. The CDR3 DNA reads as TGTGCCATCAGTGAGTCGACGGGCAGGGCCCCATCACCCCTCCACTTT. Encoded protein: CAISESTGRAPSPLHF.

This clone was picked up a small number of times. V usage is TRBV19 and J usage is TRBJ1-2, with unresolved D. The V and J ends lost 3 bases and 8 bases respectively, with 10 bases between them. Germline-derived CDR1 and CDR2 are LNHDA and SQIVND (reference sequence). The CDR3 covers 12 residues. The DNA for the CDR3 is TGTGCCAGTAGTATCGGGCCGCAGGGCTACACCTTC. Translated: CASSIGPQGYTF.

The CDR3 reads CASSYLQGNSYEQYF. The DNA for the CDR3 is TGTGCCAGCAGTTACCTACAGGGGAACTCTTACGAGCAGTACTTC. The J gene is TRBJ2-7, the V gene TRBV6-5, with TRBD1 identical over 7 bases. The CDR3 has 15 residues. The junction had 8 bases not matched to a gene; V was cut back by 2 bases and J by 4 bases. Germline values: CDR1 MNHEY, CDR2 SVGAGI.

This rearrangement joins TRBV7-9 to TRBJ1-6; 8 bases agree with TRBD1. The germline CDR1 and CDR2 sequences are SEHNR and FQNEAQ (reference sequence). There are 18 residues in the CDR3. The V segment lost 0 bases and the J segment 7 bases; nucleotides outside the gene matches: 11. CDR3 in amino acids: CASSLATGQVYGNSPLHF. DNA of the CDR3: TGTGCCAGCAGCTTAGCGACGGGACAGGTATATGGAAATTCACCCCTCCACTTT.

The CDR3 sequence is CASSPPTSPDTQYF. Here the CDR3 DNA reads TGTGCCAGCTCACCCCCGACAAGCCCAGATACGCAGTATTTT. This chain links TRBV18 with TRBJ2-3; D is uncertain. The CDR3 loop spans 14 amino acids. The germline V and J ends were trimmed by 3 bases and 4 bases, with 11 bases remaining between them. CDR1 and CDR2 (germline): KGHSH, LQKENI.

This chain links TRBV7-2 with TRBJ2-7, with 12 positions matching TRBD1. The CDR3 totals 15 residues. Germline CDR1 reads SGHTA; CDR2 reads FQGNSA. With 3 bases clipped from V and 2 bases from J, the junction kept 2 bases outside the gene matches. The CDR3 here is CASSFRDRGPYEQYF. The DNA for the CDR3 is TGTGCCAGCAGCTTTCGGGACAGGGGGCCCTACGAGCAGTACTTC. The complete variable domain, with remaining parts taken from reference TRBV7-2 and TRBJ2-7, reads GAGVSQSPSNKVTEKGKDVELRCDPISGHTALYWYRQSLGQGLEFLIYFQGNSAPDKSGLPSDRFSAERTGGSVSTLTIQRTQQEDSAVYLCASSFRDRGPYEQYFGPGTRLTVT.

The chain combines TRBV10-2 with TRBJ2-1; D is possibly TRBD1 (6 bases). The CDR3 totals 14 residues. V was trimmed by 7 bases and J by 1 base, leaving 11 bases between them. Germline CDR1 is WSHSY and CDR2 is SAAADI. CDR3 coding DNA: TGCGCCAGCACCAGACAGGATTCCTACAATGAGCAGTTCTTC. It yields the protein CASTRQDSYNEQFF.

V is TRBV11-2 and J is TRBJ1-2, with TRBD1 matching 7 bases. The CDR3 has 15 residues. Trimming took 5 bases from V and 4 from J; bases not matched to a gene: 10. The germline V gene has CDR1 SGHAT and CDR2 FQNNGV. CDR3 DNA: TGTGCCAGCAGCGACCAAAGACAGGGCTTCTATGGCTACACCTTC. It is translated as CASSDQRQGFYGYTF.

This clone was observed a handful of times. V and J are TRBV20-1 and TRBJ1-2, with D hard to call. The germline gives CDR1 DFQATT, CDR2 SNEGSKA (reference sequence). The length of the CDR3 is 11 residues. This chain's CDR3 is CASGFGYGYTF. For the CDR3, the DNA is TGCGCTTCGGGGTTTGGATATGGCTACACCTTC.